This TCR beta chain was found in a study of blood T cell repertoires in COVID-19. Authors' data handling: Reference gene primer amplification gave estimated nucleated cell counts. The table came from immunoSEQ multiplex PCR; TCRdb's copy has only in-frame clones and leaves some out. The DNA gave D and trimming, while V, J and clone size come from that table. The sample includes approximately 120,000 clones, more than 70% of them seen just once. V shed 3 bases, J shed 4 bases, and the junction held 5 bases outside the gene matches. The CDR3 totals 15 residues. Germline V gene lookup returns CDR1 SGDLS and CDR2 YYNGEE. To note about this clone: At the DNA level, this CDR3 is encoded by other sequences in the same sample as well.

The sequence came from a man older than 75 with active or convalescent COVID-19. The sample was peripheral blood. This chain links TRBV9 with TRBJ1-5; 9 bases line up with TRBD1. The CDR3 loop reads CASSAGTGINQPQHF. The CDR3 nucleotides are TGTGCCAGCAGCGCCGGGACAGGGATAAATCAGCCCCAGCATTTT.